The clone carrying this T cell receptor (beta chain) was observed a handful of times. The target antigen is unknown. Profiling relied on immunoSEQ multiplex PCR, and the TCRdb table lists in-frame clones only, not all of them. The repertoire has 200,000 to 300,000 clones, 90% of them found once; the top ten carry around 3.1%. The record originates from a study of cytomegalovirus exposure and HLA in healthy donors. Whole-study context: Per a later analysis, the approximately 690 first-cohort and 120 validation repertoires shared one platform. Findings and limits, study-wide: It was 164 TCR beta chains that were listed as cytomegalovirus-associated.

A 120-subject validation cohort, separate from the approximately 610-subject first cohort, supplied the donors. CDR3 length: 12 amino acids. The ends were cut back, 5 bases at V and 6 bases at J, with 10 bases in the middle. Germline CDR1 is SGHTA and CDR2 is FQGTGA. The sequencing input was PBMCs. This clonotype originated in a woman aged 25 to 39 in good health and CMV-seronegative. The rearrangement joins TRBV7-3 to TRBJ1-2; D might be TRBD1 (5 bases). CDR3 protein: CASSQGTDGYTF. CDR3 sequence (DNA): TGTGCCAGCAGCCAAGGGACGGATGGCTACACCTTC.